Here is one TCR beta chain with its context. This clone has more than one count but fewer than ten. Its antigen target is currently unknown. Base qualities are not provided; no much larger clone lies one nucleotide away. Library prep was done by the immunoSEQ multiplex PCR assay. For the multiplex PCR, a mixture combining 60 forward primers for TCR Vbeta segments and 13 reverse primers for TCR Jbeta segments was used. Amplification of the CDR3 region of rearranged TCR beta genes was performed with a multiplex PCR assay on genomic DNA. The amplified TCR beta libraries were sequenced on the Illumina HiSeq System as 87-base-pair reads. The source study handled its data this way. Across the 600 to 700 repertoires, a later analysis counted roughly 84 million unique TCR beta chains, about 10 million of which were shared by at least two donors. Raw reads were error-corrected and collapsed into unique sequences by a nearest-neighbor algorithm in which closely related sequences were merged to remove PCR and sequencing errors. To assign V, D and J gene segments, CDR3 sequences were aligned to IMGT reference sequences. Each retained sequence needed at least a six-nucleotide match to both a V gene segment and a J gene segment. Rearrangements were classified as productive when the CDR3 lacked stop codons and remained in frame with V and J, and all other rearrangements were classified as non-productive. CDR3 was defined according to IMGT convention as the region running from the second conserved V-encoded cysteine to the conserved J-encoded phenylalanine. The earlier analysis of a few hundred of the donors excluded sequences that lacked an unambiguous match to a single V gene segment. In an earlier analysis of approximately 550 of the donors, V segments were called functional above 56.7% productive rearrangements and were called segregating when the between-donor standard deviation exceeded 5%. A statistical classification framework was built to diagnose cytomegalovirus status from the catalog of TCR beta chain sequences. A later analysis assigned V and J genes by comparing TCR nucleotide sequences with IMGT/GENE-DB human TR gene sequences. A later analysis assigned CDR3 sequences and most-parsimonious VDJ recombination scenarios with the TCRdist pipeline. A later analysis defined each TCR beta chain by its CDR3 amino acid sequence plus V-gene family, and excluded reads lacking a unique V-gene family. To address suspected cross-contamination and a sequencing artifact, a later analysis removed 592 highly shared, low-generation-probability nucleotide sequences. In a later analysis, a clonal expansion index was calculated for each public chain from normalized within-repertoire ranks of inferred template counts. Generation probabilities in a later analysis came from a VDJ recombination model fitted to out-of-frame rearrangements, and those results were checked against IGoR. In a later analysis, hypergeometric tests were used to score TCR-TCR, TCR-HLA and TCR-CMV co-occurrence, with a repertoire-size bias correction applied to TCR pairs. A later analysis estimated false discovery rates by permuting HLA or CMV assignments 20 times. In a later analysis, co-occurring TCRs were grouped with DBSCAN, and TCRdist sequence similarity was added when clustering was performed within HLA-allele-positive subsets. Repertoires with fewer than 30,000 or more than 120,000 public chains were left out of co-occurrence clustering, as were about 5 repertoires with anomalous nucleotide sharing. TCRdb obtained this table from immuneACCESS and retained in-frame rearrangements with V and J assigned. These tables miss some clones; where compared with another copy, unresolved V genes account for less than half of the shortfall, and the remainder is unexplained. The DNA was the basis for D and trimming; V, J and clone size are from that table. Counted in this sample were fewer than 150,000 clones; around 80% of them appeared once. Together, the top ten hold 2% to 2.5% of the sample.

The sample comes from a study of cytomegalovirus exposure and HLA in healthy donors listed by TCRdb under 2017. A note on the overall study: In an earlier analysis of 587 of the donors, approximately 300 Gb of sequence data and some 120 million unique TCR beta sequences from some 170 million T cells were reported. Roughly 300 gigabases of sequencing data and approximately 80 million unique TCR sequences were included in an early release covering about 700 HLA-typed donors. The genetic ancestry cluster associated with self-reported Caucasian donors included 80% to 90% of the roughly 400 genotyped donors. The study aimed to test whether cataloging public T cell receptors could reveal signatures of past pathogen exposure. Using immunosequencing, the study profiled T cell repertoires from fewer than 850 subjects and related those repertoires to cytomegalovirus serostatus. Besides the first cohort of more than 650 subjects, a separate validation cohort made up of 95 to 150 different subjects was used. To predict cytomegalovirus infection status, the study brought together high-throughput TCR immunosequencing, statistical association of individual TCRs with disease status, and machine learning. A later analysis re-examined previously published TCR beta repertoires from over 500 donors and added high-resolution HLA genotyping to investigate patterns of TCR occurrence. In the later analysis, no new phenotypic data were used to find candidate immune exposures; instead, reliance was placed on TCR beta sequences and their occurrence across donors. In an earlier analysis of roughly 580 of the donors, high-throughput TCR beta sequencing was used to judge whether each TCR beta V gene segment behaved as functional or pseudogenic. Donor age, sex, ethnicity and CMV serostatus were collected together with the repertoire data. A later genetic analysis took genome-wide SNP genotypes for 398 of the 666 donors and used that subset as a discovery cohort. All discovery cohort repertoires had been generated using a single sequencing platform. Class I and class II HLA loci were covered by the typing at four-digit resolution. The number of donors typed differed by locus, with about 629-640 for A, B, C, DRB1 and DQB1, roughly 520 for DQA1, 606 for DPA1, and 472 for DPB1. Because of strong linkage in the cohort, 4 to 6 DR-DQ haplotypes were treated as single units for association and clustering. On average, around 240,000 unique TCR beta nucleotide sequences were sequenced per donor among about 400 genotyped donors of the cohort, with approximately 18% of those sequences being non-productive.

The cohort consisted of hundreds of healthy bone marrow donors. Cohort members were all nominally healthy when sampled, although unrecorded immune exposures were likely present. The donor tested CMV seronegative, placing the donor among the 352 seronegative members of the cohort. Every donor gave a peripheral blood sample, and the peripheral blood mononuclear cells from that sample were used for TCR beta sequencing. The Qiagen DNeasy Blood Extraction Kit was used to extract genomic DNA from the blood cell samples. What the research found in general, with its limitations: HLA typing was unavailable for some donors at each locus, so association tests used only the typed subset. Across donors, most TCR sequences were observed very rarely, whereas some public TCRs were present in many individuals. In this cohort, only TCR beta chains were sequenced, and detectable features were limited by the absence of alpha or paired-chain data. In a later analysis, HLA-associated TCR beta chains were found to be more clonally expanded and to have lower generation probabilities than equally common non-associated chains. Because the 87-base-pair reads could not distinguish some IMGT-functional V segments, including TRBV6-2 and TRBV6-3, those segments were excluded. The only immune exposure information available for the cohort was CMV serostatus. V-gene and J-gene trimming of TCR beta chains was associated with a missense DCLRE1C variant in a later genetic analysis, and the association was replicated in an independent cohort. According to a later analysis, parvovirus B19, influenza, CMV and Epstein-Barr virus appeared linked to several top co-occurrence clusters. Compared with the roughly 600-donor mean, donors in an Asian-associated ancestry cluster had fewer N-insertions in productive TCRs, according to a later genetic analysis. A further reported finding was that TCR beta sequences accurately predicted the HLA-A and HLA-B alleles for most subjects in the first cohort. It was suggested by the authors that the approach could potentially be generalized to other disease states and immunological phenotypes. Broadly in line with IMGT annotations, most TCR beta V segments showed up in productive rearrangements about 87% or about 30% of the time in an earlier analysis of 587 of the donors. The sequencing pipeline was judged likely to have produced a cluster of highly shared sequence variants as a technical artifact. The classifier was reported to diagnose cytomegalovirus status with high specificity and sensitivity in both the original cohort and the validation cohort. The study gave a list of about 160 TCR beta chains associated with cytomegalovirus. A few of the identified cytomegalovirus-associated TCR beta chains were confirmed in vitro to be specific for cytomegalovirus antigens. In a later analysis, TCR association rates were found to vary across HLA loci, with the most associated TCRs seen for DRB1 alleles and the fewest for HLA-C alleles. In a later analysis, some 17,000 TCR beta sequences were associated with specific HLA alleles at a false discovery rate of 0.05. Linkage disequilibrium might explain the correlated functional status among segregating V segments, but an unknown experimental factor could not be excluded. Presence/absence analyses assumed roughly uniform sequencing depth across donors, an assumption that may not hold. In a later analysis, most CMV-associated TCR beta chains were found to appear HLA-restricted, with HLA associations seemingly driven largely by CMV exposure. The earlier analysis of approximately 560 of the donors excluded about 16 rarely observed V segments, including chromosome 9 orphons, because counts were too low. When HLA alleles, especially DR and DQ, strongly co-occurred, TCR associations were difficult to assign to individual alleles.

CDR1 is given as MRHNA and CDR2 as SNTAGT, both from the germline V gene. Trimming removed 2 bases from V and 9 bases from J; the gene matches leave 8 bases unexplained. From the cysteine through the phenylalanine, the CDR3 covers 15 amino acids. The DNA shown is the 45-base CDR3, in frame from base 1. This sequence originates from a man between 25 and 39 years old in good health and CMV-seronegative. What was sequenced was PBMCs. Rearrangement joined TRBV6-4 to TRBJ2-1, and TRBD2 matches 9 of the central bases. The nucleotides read TGTGCCAGCAGTGACGCGGGACTAGCATTAAGTGAGCAGTTCTTC. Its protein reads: CASSDAGLALSEQFF.